The rows below give T cell receptor beta chains drawn from one sample of a study of cytomegalovirus exposure and HLA in healthy donors. Produced via immunoSEQ multiplex PCR; TCRdb's table is partial and in-frame only. The sample comprises roughly 130,000 clones, about four fifths of which are singletons, and over 9% rests with the top ten. Sequences were obtained from PBMCs. Every receptor here comes from a male donor in good health and CMV-seropositive. The conserved cysteine and the conserved F or W are not part of the CDR3 here. D genes are given only for firm matches.

V gene,D gene,J gene,CDR3 protein
TRBV7-2,-,TRBJ2-2,ASSLAQRAGELF
TRBV19,TRBD1,TRBJ2-1,ASSINAGGVIEQF
TRBV19,TRBD2,TRBJ2-2,ASSMGEGRAGELF
TRBV30,TRBD2,TRBJ2-2,AWRAAGGNTGELF
TRBV29-1,-,TRBJ1-1,SVPATGNTEAF
TRBV5-1,TRBD1,TRBJ1-4,ASRTGSNEKLF
TRBV5-4,-,TRBJ1-2,ASSLAWLGSGGYT
TRBV7-9,-,TRBJ1-1,ASSGAPITEAF
TRBV28,TRBD1,TRBJ1-4,ASSRGVTQGAS
TRBV10-3,TRBD2,TRBJ2-1,AISRLAGGYNEQF
TRBV30,TRBD1,TRBJ1-6,AWSVTGTGTTPLH
TRBV27,-,TRBJ2-3,ASSPGLEPGTQY
TRBV20-1,-,TRBJ2-7,SGTNRDEQY
TRBV23-1,-,TRBJ2-6,ASRSRTVYSGANVLT
TRBV2,TRBD1,TRBJ1-4,ASSVPGQTTNEKLF
TRBV7-8,-,TRBJ2-1,ASSLVRGGQF
TRBV5-1,-,TRBJ2-7,ASSSGLYEQY
TRBV5-1,-,TRBJ2-6,ASSQDLPSGANVLT
TRBV9,-,TRBJ2-1,ASSADLDPTYNEQF
TRBV29-1,-,TRBJ1-6,SVPTRTGLYNSPLH
TRBV19,-,TRBJ1-1,ASSLGGSFTEAF
TRBV30,-,TRBJ2-7,AWWDTVGEQY
TRBV7-9,-,TRBJ2-7,SSSSGRGSSYEQY
TRBV5-6,-,TRBJ2-7,ASSPTAGIGEQY
TRBV27,-,TRBJ2-7,ASEGAGQYEQY
TRBV4-2,-,TRBJ1-2,ASSQDRGLDGYT
TRBV30,-,TRBJ2-7,AWSLGGSYEQY
TRBV6-5,TRBD1,TRBJ1-5,ATSRRQGANQPQH
TRBV19,-,TRBJ1-1,ASIMNTEAF
TRBV27,TRBD2,TRBJ2-7,ASRLLRREGSYEQY
TRBV15,-,TRBJ2-1,ATSRVGAANYNEQF
TRBV5-4,-,TRBJ1-2,ASSLDTKNYGYT
TRBV5-1,TRBD2,TRBJ2-1,ASSLPGLAYNEQF
TRBV7-9,-,TRBJ2-6,ASSLYGALGANGLT
TRBV5-4,-,TRBJ1-4,ASSGGDQSVGREKLF
TRBV11-2,-,TRBJ1-1,ATRNTEAF
TRBV29-1,-,TRBJ2-7,LRKGGEAYEQY
TRBV11-2,TRBD2,TRBJ2-3,ASSLGLAGRGDTQY
TRBV7-9,TRBD2,TRBJ2-7,ASSLGAGRFTSSYEQY
TRBV9,TRBD2,TRBJ2-2,ASSVSGIDGELF
TRBV11-2,TRBD1,TRBJ2-1,ASSLQPTGGNEQF
TRBV6-5,-,TRBJ2-6,ASSYGLPRGANVLT
TRBV4-2,-,TRBJ2-7,ASSQDLVEQY
TRBV7-2,-,TRBJ2-5,ASSAQQGREETQY
TRBV21-1,-,TRBJ2-7,ASTILGEQY
TRBV5-4,-,TRBJ2-7,ASSFGAGEQY
TRBV2,-,TRBJ2-3,ASSILVSTDTQY
TRBV5-1,TRBD2,TRBJ2-3,ASSLPGEGRTDTQY
TRBV27,TRBD1,TRBJ1-2,ASSPHGTGGYYGYT
TRBV9,TRBD1,TRBJ2-7,ASSVGGQGAVYEQY
TRBV19,-,TRBJ1-1,ASSIGEGGTEAF